One T cell receptor beta chain is described in this entry. No cognate antigen has been identified for it. The record has no base qualities; no much larger clone is one base away. The CDR3 contains 11 residues, cysteine and phenylalanine counted. The sequence is cut down to CDR3 DNA, 33 bases in frame from base 1. Reading the germline V gene (reference sequence) gives CDR1 DFQATT and CDR2 SNEGSKA. A distance of 8 bases separates the germline ends of V and J, which lose 6 bases and 3 bases respectively. The data originate from a study of cytomegalovirus exposure and HLA in healthy donors (dated by TCRdb to about 2017). Some background on the complete study: A later analysis indicated that the 120 validation repertoires were generated on the platform also employed for the 700 or so repertoires of the first cohort. The aim of the study was to test whether cataloging public T cell receptors could identify signatures of past pathogen exposure. In addition to the first cohort of approximately 650 subjects, a separate validation cohort of over 90 different subjects was used. The study combined high-throughput TCR immunosequencing, statistical association of individual TCRs with disease status, and machine learning to predict cytomegalovirus infection status. What the work shows at the level of the full study, not this receptor alone: According to the authors, the approach could potentially be generalized to other disease states and immunological phenotypes. The validation cohort had no HLA typing available for a later analysis, so co-occurrence within that cohort was assessed over all 120 or so repertoires. In a later analysis, TCRs clustered in the first cohort were found to also tend to co-occur in the roughly 120 validation repertoires, with approximately 94% of cluster scores above 0. While some public TCRs were present in many individuals, most TCR sequences turned up only very rarely across donors. Cytomegalovirus status was reported to be diagnosed by the classifier with high specificity and sensitivity in both the original and validation cohorts. The study listed 170 or so TCR beta chains as associated with cytomegalovirus. In vitro tests confirmed that a few of the cytomegalovirus-associated TCR beta chains recognize cytomegalovirus antigens.

Libraries were built with the immunoSEQ multiplex PCR assay. The authors' pipeline ran thus. A statistical classification framework was built to diagnose cytomegalovirus status from the catalog of TCR beta chain sequences. Sourced from immuneACCESS, this table was stored by TCRdb with only in-frame sequences that have V and J called. A share of the clones is absent; for the studies checked, an unresolved V gene accounts for under half, and the remainder has no known explanation. V, J and clone size reflect that table, while D and trimming were determined from the DNA. The sample data list roughly 60,000 clones, and almost 97% of these were observed just once. Around 1.2% of the sample is held by the ten biggest clonotypes. The donors belonged to the validation cohort of about 120 subjects, which was separate from the approximately 660-subject first cohort.

The sequence came from a woman between 18 and 30 years old in good health and CMV-seronegative. Sequenced: PBMCs. Recombination linked TRBV20-1 to TRBJ1-1; perhaps TRBD1 is the D gene, with 5 bases matching. The DNA reads TGCAGTGCAGCACAGGACACTGAAGCTTTCTTT. It codes for CSAAQDTEAFF.